These 10 T cell receptor beta chains share one sample of origin, sequenced in a study of blood T cell repertoires in COVID-19. Clones were read by immunoSEQ multiplex PCR, and TCRdb kept only the in-frame ones, dropping some. Among 250,000 to 350,000 clones listed, roughly 90% were seen once. The sample taken for sequencing was peripheral blood. All receptors come from a young woman with COVID-19, enrolled during active disease.

The chain joins TRBV6-5 to TRBJ2-7, with D tentatively TRBD2 (6 bases). This CDR3 is built from 14 residues. V was shortened by 6 bases and J by 3 bases, with 15 bases between the two germline ends. Germline assignment: CDR1 MNHEY and CDR2 SVGAGI. For the CDR3, the DNA is TGTGCCAGCAGCCGGGGCGGGAAGGTCTACGAGCAGTACTTC. Protein: CASSRGGKVYEQYF.

The V and J genes are TRBV28 and TRBJ2-7; D may be TRBD2 (6 bases). Germline loops: CDR1 MDHEN, CDR2 SYDVKM. This CDR3 contains 14 residues. The V end lost 4 bases, the J end lost 1 base, and 11 bases lay between the germline ends. The CDR3 reads CASSSGLNSYEQYF. Here the CDR3 DNA reads TGTGCCAGCAGTTCGGGACTGAATTCCTACGAGCAGTACTTC.

The chain has TRBV19 and TRBJ2-2; 9 nucleotides match TRBD2. This CDR3 contains 16 residues. The J segment lost 7 bases and the V segment lost 0 bases, leaving 6 bases of the junction unmatched. Germline V lookup: CDR1 LNHDA, CDR2 SQIVND (reference sequence). CDR3 DNA sequence: TGTGCCAGTAGTATAGATGAGAGCGGGGGGATCGGGGAGCTGTTTTTT. This encodes CASSIDESGGIGELFF. Full variable domain (outside the CDR3, taken from reference TRBV19 and TRBJ2-2): DGGITQSPKYLFRKEGQNVTLSCEQNLNHDAMYWYRQDPGQGLRLIYYSQIVNDFQKGDIAEGYSVSREKKESFPLTVTSAQKNPTAFYLCASSIDESGGIGELFFGEGSRLTVL.

The chain joins TRBV6-6 to TRBJ1-3, with D possibly TRBD1 on 5 matching bases. CDR3 length equals 15 residues. V was pared by 5 bases and J by 8 bases, with 19 bases between. In germline, CDR1 is MNHNY, CDR2 SVGAGI (reference sequence). The CDR3: CASSPTDWISDTIYF. CDR3 DNA sequence: TGTGCCAGCAGTCCGACAGACTGGATATCGGACACCATATATTTT.

V is TRBV7-2 and J is TRBJ2-1; no definite D call. The germline V gene encodes CDR1 SGHTA and CDR2 FQGNSA. V was cut by 4 bases and J by 0 bases, with 16 bases left in between. This CDR3 is built from 17 residues. CDR3 region: CASSSDLPWSSYNEQFF. For the CDR3, the DNA is TGTGCCAGCAGCTCAGACCTGCCCTGGAGCTCCTACAATGAGCAGTTCTTC.

The chain combines TRBV5-1 with TRBJ2-5; TRBD2 might be the D (5 bases). Germline V gene lookup returns CDR1 SGHRS and CDR2 YFSETQ. Trimming removed 1 base from V and 1 base from J, with 11 bases in between. The CDR3 covers 15 residues. Here the CDR3 reads CASSLQAVFQETQYF. The CDR3 DNA follows: TGCGCCAGCAGCTTGCAAGCGGTCTTCCAAGAGACCCAGTACTTC.

For the CDR3, the DNA is TGTGCCAGCAGCTTAGAAGCAGGTTCCAACACTGAAGCTTTCTTT. Translated, it gives CASSLEAGSNTEAFF. This sequence joins TRBV11-3 and TRBJ1-1, with D uncertain. Germline V gene data show CDR1 as SGHNT and CDR2 as YENEEA. The V and J ends lost 0 bases and 2 bases respectively, with 10 bases between them. The CDR3 sequence is 15 residues long.

This chain connects TRBV29-1 to TRBJ1-2; maybe TRBD1 (5 bases). CDR3 size: 12 residues. Per the germline V gene, CDR1 is SQVTM and CDR2 is ANQGSEA. V was cut by 3 bases and J by 7 bases, with 12 bases left in between. The CDR3 sequence is CSVESGGSGYTF. CDR3 nucleotides: TGCAGCGTTGAGTCGGGGGGGAGTGGCTACACCTTC.

In DNA form, the CDR3 reads TGTGCCAGCAGTCCGACAGGGGGTCAAAACGAGCAGTACTTC. This sequence encodes CASSPTGGQNEQYF. V usage is TRBV28 and J usage is TRBJ2-7; 9 positions agree with TRBD1. V shed 5 bases and J 5 bases; nucleotides not matched to a gene: 7. Looked up from germline, CDR1 is MDHEN and CDR2 is SYDVKM. The CDR3 is made up of 14 amino acids.

The rearrangement joins TRBV7-2 to TRBJ2-5, with TRBD1 matching 8 bases. The V gene end was trimmed by 1 base and the J gene end by 5 bases; junction bases not matched to a gene: 3. The CDR3 has 14 amino acids. Germline CDR1 and CDR2: SGHTA and FQGNSA. The CDR3 is CASSLGTGRETQYF. CDR3 nucleotide sequence: TGTGCCAGCAGCTTAGGGACAGGGAGGGAGACCCAGTACTTC.